A single sample gave rise to the 14 T cell receptor beta chains below, sequenced in a study of T-cell memory formation after mild COVID-19. TCRdb independently ran MiXCR on the 5' RACE reads; one entry per CDR3 protein. This sample has 180,000 or so distinct CDR3 sequences, with under 14% found just once. The sequenced sample consisted of PBMCs or a T cell subset sorted from them (not recorded which). The receptor set was obtained from a man between 18 and 35 years old who had mild COVID-19 (a few samples of this study predate the infection). Cell type and time point are not known.

This clonotype was seen a few times. In nucleotides, the CDR3 is TGTGCCAGCAGCCCACCGGGACTAGACACAGATACGCAGTATTTT. Its translation is CASSPPGLDTDTQYF. The genes are TRBV5-4 and TRBJ2-3; 8 nucleotides line up with TRBD2. The CDR3 consists of 15 residues. Germline CDR1 reads SGHNT; CDR2 reads YYREEE (reference sequence). With 4 bases clipped from V and 2 bases from J, the junction kept 6 bases outside the gene matches.

The chain links TRBV3-1 to TRBJ2-3; 7 nucleotides line up with TRBD1. This CDR3 comprises 17 residues. The germline CDR1 and CDR2 sequences are LGHDT and YNNKEL (reference sequence). V gave up 5 bases and J gave up 4 bases; unmatched junction bases: 15. CDR3 amino acids: CASSSLRQGKVADTQYF. CDR3 bases: TGTGCCAGCAGCTCCTTGCGACAGGGAAAAGTTGCAGATACGCAGTATTTT.

This clonotype showed up many times. The V call is TRBV5-1, the J call TRBJ2-1; 10 bases match TRBD2. The CDR3 is 14 residues long. Per germline, CDR1 SGHRS and CDR2 YFSETQ. The ends lost 0 bases at V and 10 bases at J; junction bases unmatched: 4. The CDR3 bases are TGCGCCAGCAGCTTGGCAACTAGCGGGGAAGAGCAGTTCTTC. It encodes CASSLATSGEEQFF.

This clonotype was picked up many times. This chain connects TRBV7-2 to TRBJ1-1, with a tentative D call TRBD1 (5 bases). The CDR3 runs 13 residues. Trimming cost V 2 bases and J 1 base, with 5 bases left between them. Germline V gene sequence: CDR1 SGHTA, CDR2 FQGNSA. The CDR3 loop reads CASSLRGNTEAFF. In DNA form, the CDR3 reads TGTGCCAGCAGCTTAAGGGGGAACACTGAAGCTTTCTTT.

The rearrangement joins TRBV4-1 to TRBJ1-1; D ambiguous. V lost 2 bases and J 1 base, leaving 11 bases between the germline ends. Per the germline V gene, CDR1 is MGHRA and CDR2 is YSYEKL. This CDR3 region has 15 residues. Here the CDR3 reads CASSQRRIRNTEAFF. The CDR3 DNA reads as TGCGCCAGCAGCCAACGACGGATTCGGAACACTGAAGCTTTCTTT.

This clonotype was seen many times. The chain is built from TRBV7-2 and TRBJ2-3; perhaps TRBD2 as D (5 bases). The ends were cut back, 5 bases at V and 5 bases at J, with 11 bases in the middle. CDR3 length equals 13 residues. The germline V gene has CDR1 SGHTA and CDR2 FQGNSA. CDR3 nucleotide sequence: TGTGCCAGCAGCCAATCCGGGGTAGATACGCAGTATTTT. Translation gives CASSQSGVDTQYF.

V usage is TRBV7-2 and J usage is TRBJ1-5; 7 positions agree with TRBD1. The V gene end was trimmed by 6 bases and the J gene end by 7 bases; junction bases not matched to a gene: 9. This CDR3 is 14 amino acids long. Germline V gives CDR1 SGHTA, CDR2 FQGNSA. DNA of the CDR3: TGTGCCAGCAGTCGACAGGGATTGGAACAGCCCCAGCATTTT. The encoded protein is CASSRQGLEQPQHF.

This clonotype was picked up many times. The V call is TRBV3-1, the J call TRBJ1-1, with D tentatively TRBD1 (5 bases). The CDR3 loop spans 14 amino acids. V lost 4 bases and J lost 3, with 12 bases in between. Germline CDR1 is LGHDT and CDR2 is YNNKEL (reference sequence). The CDR3 nucleotides read TGTGCCAGCAGCCCTGGAGGGGCGTACACTGAAGCTTTCTTT. Translation gives CASSPGGAYTEAFF.

This clonotype appeared many times. CDR3 in DNA: TGCGCCAGCTCTACTACAGGGAGCTCTGGGGCCAACGTCCTGACTTTC. Translating it yields CASSTTGSSGANVLTF. V gene TRBV5-1 combines with J gene TRBJ2-6, with TRBD1 as a possible D gene (6 bases). The CDR3 covers 16 residues. Deletions cut 7 bases from V and 0 bases from J, with 14 bases between. Looked up from germline, CDR1 is SGHRS and CDR2 is YFSETQ.

The rearrangement links TRBV11-2 to TRBJ2-5; maybe TRBD2 (6 bases). The CDR3 has 12 amino acids. The germline CDR1 and CDR2 sequences are SGHAT and FQNNGV. V lost 5 bases and J lost 7, with 11 bases in between. CDR3 in DNA: TGTGCCAGCAGCCCCGACGGGAGGACCCAGTACTTC. It encodes CASSPDGRTQYF.

This clonotype was counted between two and nine times. The chain has TRBV5-1 and TRBJ2-5; a possible D gene is TRBD1 (6 bases). CDR3 size: 16 residues. V was shortened by 2 bases and J by 1 base, with 15 bases between the two germline ends. Germline CDR1 reads SGHRS; CDR2 reads YFSETQ. Here the CDR3 reads CASSLQGSWTQETQYF. Here the CDR3 DNA reads TGCGCCAGCAGCTTACAGGGTTCTTGGACCCAAGAGACCCAGTACTTC.

V and J are TRBV7-9 and TRBJ2-1, with D hard to call. V was clipped by 0 bases and J by 0 bases, with 15 bases between them. Germline V CDR1 and CDR2: SEHNR, FQNEAQ (reference sequence). The CDR3 has 18 residues. In DNA form, the CDR3 reads TGTGCCAGCAGCTTAGCTTTGGGGAATTTCCGCTCCTACAATGAGCAGTTCTTC. Residues: CASSLALGNFRSYNEQFF.

This clonotype was observed at least ten times. The chain links TRBV7-9 to TRBJ2-5; possible D gene TRBD1, 6 bases. The V end was cut by 6 bases, the J end by 5 bases, with 10 bases between. The CDR3 loop spans 12 amino acids. Per germline, CDR1 SEHNR and CDR2 FQNEAQ (reference sequence). The CDR3 DNA reads as TGTGCCAGCAGTTGGGGGCGCGAGACCCAGTACTTC. It translates to CASSWGRETQYF.

The sample holds many counts of this clonotype. The chain is built from TRBV5-5 and TRBJ1-1; 10 nucleotides agree with TRBD1. The length of the CDR3 is 15 residues. Germline CDR1 and CDR2: SGHKS and YYEKEE (reference sequence). Losses at the gene ends were 3 bases for V and 3 bases for J; bases not matched to a gene: 5. Here the CDR3 DNA reads TGTGCCAGCAGCTCCAGGACAGGGGGTTACACTGAAGCTTTCTTT. Protein product: CASSSRTGGYTEAFF.